This T cell receptor (beta chain) was documented in a study of blood T cell repertoires in COVID-19. The protocol was immunoSEQ multiplex PCR, while the TCRdb copy is restricted to in-frame clones and leaves out a portion. Here the sample spans some 50,000 clones, roughly 84% being singletons. The CDR3 loop spans 14 amino acids. CDR1 is SGHAT, CDR2 FQNNGV, per germline. Trimming stripped 4 bases from V and 9 bases from J, with 17 bases between. The chain recombines TRBV11-2 with TRBJ2-3; the D is unclear. This sequence was found in a human donor in a cohort sampled during active COVID-19. Source material: peripheral blood. The CDR3: CASSSLGVLGTQYF. CDR3 DNA sequence: TGTGCCAGCAGCTCTCTAGGCGTACTTGGGACGCAGTATTTT.